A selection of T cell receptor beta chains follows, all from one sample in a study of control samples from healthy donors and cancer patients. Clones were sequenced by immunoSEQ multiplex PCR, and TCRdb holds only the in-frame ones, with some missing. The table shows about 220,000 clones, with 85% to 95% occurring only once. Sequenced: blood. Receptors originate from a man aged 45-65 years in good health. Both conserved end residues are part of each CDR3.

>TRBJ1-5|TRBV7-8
CASSLDQGNQPQHF
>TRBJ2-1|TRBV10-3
CATSPSAGDRVSYNEQFF
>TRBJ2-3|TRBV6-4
CASSSGGRTDTQYF
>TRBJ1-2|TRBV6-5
CASSSPDRAGGYTF
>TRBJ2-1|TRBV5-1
CASSTGTSGYNEQFF
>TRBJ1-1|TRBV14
CASSQDRGGANTEAFF
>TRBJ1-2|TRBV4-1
CASSQDEVWGDYYGYTF
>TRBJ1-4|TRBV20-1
CSASFGTGRTNEKLFF
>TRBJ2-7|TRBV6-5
CATRPRSNEQYF
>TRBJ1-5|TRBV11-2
CASSLSGGQPQHF
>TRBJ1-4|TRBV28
CASLNNEKLFF
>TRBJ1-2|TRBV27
CASRGDSHGYTF
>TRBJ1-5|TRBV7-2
CASSLDPRQPQHF
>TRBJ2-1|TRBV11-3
CASSSQGDEQFF
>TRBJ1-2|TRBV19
CASSIGVRGNYGYTF
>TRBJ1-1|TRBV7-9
CASSLEVGSEAFF
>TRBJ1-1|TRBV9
CASSVATHNTEAFF
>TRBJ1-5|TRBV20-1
CSASLIGTGDQPQHF
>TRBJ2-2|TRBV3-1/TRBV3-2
CASSQDKDRGRLTGELFF
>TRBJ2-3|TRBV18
CASSNQGGGTDTQYF